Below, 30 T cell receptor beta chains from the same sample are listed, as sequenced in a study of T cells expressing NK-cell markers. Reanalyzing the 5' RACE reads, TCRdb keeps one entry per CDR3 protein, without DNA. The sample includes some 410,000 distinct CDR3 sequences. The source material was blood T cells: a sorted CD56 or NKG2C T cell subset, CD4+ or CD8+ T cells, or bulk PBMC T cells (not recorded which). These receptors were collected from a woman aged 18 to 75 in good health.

The CDR3 region is CASSITGSKTQYF. V gene TRBV7-9 combines with J gene TRBJ2-5; the TRBD1 assignment by TCRdb is unverifiable without DNA. Germline assignment: CDR1 SEHNR and CDR2 FQNEAQ (reference sequence). The CDR3 is 13 residues long.

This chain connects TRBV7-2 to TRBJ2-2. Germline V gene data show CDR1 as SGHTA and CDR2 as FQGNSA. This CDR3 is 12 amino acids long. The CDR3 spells CASSARAGELFF.

The CDR3 spells CASSFNTGELFF. The chain has TRBV5-1 and TRBJ2-2. CDR1 is SGHRS, CDR2 YFSETQ, per germline. CDR3 length: 12 amino acids.

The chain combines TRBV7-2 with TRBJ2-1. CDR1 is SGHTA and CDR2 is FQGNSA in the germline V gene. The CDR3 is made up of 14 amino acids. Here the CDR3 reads CASSFDAASNEQFF.

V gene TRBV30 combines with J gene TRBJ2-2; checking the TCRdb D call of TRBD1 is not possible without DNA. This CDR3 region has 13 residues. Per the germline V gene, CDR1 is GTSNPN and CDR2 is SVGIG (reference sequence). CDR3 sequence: CAWRGRGDGELFF.

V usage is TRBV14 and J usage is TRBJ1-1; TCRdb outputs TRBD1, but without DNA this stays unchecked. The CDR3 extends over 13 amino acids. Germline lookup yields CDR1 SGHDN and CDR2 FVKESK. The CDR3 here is CASSQKRQGEAFF.

The chain's CDR3 is CASSIGGSGPYNEQFF. The rearrangement joins TRBV19 to TRBJ2-1; TCRdb reports TRBD1, a call that lacks DNA to check it against. The CDR3 has 16 residues. CDR1 and CDR2 (germline): LNHDA, SQIVND (reference sequence).

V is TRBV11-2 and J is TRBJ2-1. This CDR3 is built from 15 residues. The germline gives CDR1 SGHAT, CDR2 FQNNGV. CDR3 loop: CASSFRRSSYNEQFF.

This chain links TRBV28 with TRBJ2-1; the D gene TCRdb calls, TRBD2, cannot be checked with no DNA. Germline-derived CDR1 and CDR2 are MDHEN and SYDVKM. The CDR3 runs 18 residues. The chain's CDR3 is CASSFGLAGLDTYNEQFF.

CDR3 in amino acids: CASSFRGLAGGDEQFF. The chain is built from TRBV7-3 and TRBJ2-1; TCRdb calls TRBD2, which cannot be checked without DNA. The CDR3 sequence is 16 residues long. Germline V gives CDR1 SGHTA, CDR2 FQGTGA. Variable domain in full (rest from reference TRBV7-3 and TRBJ2-1): GAGVSQTPSNKVTEKGKYVELRCDPISGHTALYWYRQSLGQGPEFLIYFQGTGAADDSGLPNDRFFAVRPEGSVSTLKIQRTERGDSAVYLCASSFRGLAGGDEQFFGPGTRLTVL.

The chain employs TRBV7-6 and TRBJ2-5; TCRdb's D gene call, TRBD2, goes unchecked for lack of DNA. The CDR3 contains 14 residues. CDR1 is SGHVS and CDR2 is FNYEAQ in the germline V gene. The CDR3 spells CASSLVPEGETQYF.

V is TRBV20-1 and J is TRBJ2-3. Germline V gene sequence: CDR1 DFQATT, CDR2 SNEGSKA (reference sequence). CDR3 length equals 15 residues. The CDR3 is CSARTPSGSTDTQYF.

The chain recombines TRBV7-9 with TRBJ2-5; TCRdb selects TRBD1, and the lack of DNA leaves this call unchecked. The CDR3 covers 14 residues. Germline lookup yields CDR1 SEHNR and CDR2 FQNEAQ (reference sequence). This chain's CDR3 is CASSSRQATRDQYF.

CDR3 region: CASSQDVALDTNYGYTF. The chain has TRBV4-3 and TRBJ1-2; TCRdb picks TRBD1, but there is no DNA to check that call. The CDR3 totals 17 residues. Germline lookup yields CDR1 LGHNA and CDR2 YSLEER.

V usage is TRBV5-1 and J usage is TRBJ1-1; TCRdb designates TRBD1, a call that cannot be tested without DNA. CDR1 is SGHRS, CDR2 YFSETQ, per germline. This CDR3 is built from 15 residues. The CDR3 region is CASSLDAGGRTEAFF.

CDR3 loop: CASSLETGEAYEQYF. V usage is TRBV5-1 and J usage is TRBJ2-7; the D call from TCRdb, TRBD1, cannot be confirmed without DNA. The CDR3 length is 15 residues. CDR1 and CDR2 (germline): SGHRS, YFSETQ.

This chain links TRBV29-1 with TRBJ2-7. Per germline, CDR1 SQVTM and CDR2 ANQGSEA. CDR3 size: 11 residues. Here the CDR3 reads CSAVGAYEQYF.

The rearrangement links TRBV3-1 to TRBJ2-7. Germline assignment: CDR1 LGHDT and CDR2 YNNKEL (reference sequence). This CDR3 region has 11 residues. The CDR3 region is CASSDNYEQYF.

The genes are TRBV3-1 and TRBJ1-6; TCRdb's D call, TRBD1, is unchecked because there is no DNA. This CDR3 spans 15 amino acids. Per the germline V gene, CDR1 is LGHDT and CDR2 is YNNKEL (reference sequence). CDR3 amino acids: CASSQDRGGDSPLHF.

CDR3 region: CASRARGSTDTQYF. The chain carries TRBV19 and TRBJ2-3; the D call from TCRdb, TRBD2, cannot be confirmed without DNA. Per germline, CDR1 LNHDA and CDR2 SQIVND (reference sequence). CDR3 length equals 14 residues.

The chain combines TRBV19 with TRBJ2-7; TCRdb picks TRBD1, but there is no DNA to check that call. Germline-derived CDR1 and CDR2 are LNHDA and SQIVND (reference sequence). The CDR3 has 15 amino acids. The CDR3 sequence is CASSEPTGGFYEQYF. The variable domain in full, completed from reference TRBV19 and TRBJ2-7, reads DGGITQSPKYLFRKEGQNVTLSCEQNLNHDAMYWYRQDPGQGLRLIYYSQIVNDFQKGDIAEGYSVSREKKESFPLTVTSAQKNPTAFYLCASSEPTGGFYEQYFGPGTRLTVT.

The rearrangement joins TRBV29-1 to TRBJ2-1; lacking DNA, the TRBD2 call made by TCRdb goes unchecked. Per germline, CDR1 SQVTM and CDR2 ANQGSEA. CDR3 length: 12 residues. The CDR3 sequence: CSVEEGGNEQFF.

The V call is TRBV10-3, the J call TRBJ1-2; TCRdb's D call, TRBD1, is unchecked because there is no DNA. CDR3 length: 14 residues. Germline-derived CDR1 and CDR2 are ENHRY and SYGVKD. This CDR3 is CAIDPGQGDYGYTF.

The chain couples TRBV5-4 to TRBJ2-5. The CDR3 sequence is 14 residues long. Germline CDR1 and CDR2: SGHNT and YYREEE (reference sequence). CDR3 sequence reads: CASSSFRTQETQYF.

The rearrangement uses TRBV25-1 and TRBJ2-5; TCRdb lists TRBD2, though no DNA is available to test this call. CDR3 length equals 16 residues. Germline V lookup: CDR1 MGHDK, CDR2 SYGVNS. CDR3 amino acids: CASTPGGLAGQETQYF.

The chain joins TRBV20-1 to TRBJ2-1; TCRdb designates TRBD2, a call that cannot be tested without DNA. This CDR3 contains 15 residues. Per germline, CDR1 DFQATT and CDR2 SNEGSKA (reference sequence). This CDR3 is CSAIGLAGAGNEQFF.

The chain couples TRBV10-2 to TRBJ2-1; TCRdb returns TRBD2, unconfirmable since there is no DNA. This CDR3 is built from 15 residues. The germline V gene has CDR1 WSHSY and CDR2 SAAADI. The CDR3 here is CASSEWLAGAGEQFF.

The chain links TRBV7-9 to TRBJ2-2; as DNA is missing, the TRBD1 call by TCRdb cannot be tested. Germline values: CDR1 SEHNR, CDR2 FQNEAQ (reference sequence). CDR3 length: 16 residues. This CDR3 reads CASSFSGTGASGELFF.

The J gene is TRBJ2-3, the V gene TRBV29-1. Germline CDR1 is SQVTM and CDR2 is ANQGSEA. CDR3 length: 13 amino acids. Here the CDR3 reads CSADTTRTDTQYF.

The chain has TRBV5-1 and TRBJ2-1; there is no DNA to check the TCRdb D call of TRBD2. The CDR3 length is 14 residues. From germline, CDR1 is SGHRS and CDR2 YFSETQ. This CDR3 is CASSLELAGGEQFF.